The 31 T cell receptor beta chains listed next were all sequenced from one sample in a study of OX40 agonist ivuxolimab in advanced cancers. Library creation used the immunoSEQ multiplex PCR assay. TCRdb limited this immuneACCESS table to in-frame rearrangements with V and J called. A share of clones is missing; checked studies link under half to unresolved V genes, and the rest is unexplained. For this sample there are roughly 92,000 clones; roughly nine tenths appear just once. The top ten hold 1.1% to 1.5% of the sample. This material consisted of CD4+ or CD8+ T cells sorted from blood, taken in a trial of the OX40 agonist ivuxolimab. The receptors were gathered from an adult with an advanced solid tumor such as melanoma, head and neck, liver or kidney cancer.

This clone was seen only a few times. The J gene is TRBJ1-6, the V gene TRBV10-3, with 7 bases fitting TRBD1. Germline values: CDR1 ENHRY, CDR2 SYGVKD. V lost 2 bases to trimming and J lost 1 base; unmatched junction nucleotides: 2. The CDR3 runs to 16 residues. Here the CDR3 DNA reads TGTGCCATCAGTGAGGGCAGGGGGTCCTATAATTCACCCCTCCACTTT. Amino acid sequence: CAISEGRGSYNSPLHF.

This chain links TRBV29-1 with TRBJ1-1; 7 nucleotides align to TRBD1. The CDR3 consists of 13 residues. The germline V gene has CDR1 SQVTM and CDR2 ANQGSEA. V shed 6 bases and J 3 bases; nucleotides not matched to a gene: 7. This chain's CDR3 is CSVDTGTDTEAFF. CDR3 nucleotide sequence: TGCAGCGTCGATACAGGGACAGACACTGAAGCTTTCTTT.

The chain couples TRBV5-1 to TRBJ2-5; D unclear. Trimming left V 0 bases short and J 5 bases short, with 17 bases between. CDR1 and CDR2 from the germline V gene are SGHRS and YFSETQ. The CDR3 runs to 16 residues. The CDR3 DNA is TGCGCCAGCAGCTTGGTAAAGGCCCACGCCAGTGAGACCCAGTACTTC. Amino acids: CASSLVKAHASETQYF. Looking up the rest from reference TRBV5-1 and TRBJ2-5 gives the full variable domain: KAGVTQTPRYLIKTRGQQVTLSCSPISGHRSVSWYQQTPGQGLQFLFEYFSETQRNKGNFPGRFSGRQFSNSRSEMNVSTLELGDSALYLCASSLVKAHASETQYFGPGTRLLVL.

The CDR3 loop is CASSGDRVRNTIYF. Here the CDR3 DNA reads TGTGCCAGCAGTGGGGACAGAGTCAGAAACACCATATATTTT. The genes are TRBV6-6 and TRBJ1-3; the match to TRBD1 covers 7 bases. Trimming cost V 5 bases and J 5 bases; bases outside gene matches: 6. The CDR3 is 14 residues long. Germline V gene lookup returns CDR1 MNHNY and CDR2 SVGAGI (reference sequence).

The V and J genes are TRBV5-4 and TRBJ2-5, with D possibly TRBD1 on 7 matching bases. The ends were cut back, 1 base at V and 4 bases at J, with 14 bases in the middle. Germline loops: CDR1 SGHNT, CDR2 YYREEE (reference sequence). The CDR3 consists of 15 residues. The CDR3: CASSLRTTGVETQYF. The CDR3, as DNA: TGTGCCAGCAGCTTGCGGACTACAGGGGTAGAGACCCAGTACTTC.

The chain carries TRBV28 and TRBJ1-2; TRBD1 aligns across 7 bases. V was clipped by 7 bases and J by 5 bases; unmatched bases: 10. The CDR3 has 14 amino acids. Germline values: CDR1 MDHEN, CDR2 SYDVKM. CDR3 in amino acids: CASTIPRDSYGYTF. The CDR3 nucleotides are TGTGCCAGCACTATCCCTAGGGACAGTTATGGCTACACCTTC.

The chain recombines TRBV6-5 with TRBJ2-7, with D tentatively TRBD1 (5 bases). This CDR3 comprises 15 residues. With 5 bases removed from V and 0 bases from J, the gap between germline ends came to 14 bases. Germline V lookup: CDR1 MNHEY, CDR2 SVGAGI. The CDR3 here is CASSPLGRSSYEQYF. In DNA, the CDR3 is TGTGCCAGCAGTCCCCTGGGGCGGAGCTCCTACGAGCAGTACTTC.

This sequence joins TRBV7-9 and TRBJ2-3; TRBD2 matches at 7 bases. This CDR3 comprises 16 residues. With V trimmed by 1 base and J by 4 bases, 8 bases remained unmatched. CDR1 SEHNR and CDR2 FQNEAQ come from the germline V gene (reference sequence). CDR3 DNA: TGTGCCAGCAGCTTAGTAAGTGGGACTACCGCAGATACGCAGTATTTT. Its protein product is CASSLVSGTTADTQYF. The complete variable domain, with remaining parts taken from reference TRBV7-9 and TRBJ2-3, reads DTGVSQNPRHKITKRGQNVTFRCDPISEHNRLYWYRQTLGQGPEFLTYFQNEAQLEKSRLLSDRFSAERPKGSFSTLEIQRTEQGDSAMYLCASSLVSGTTADTQYFGPGTRLTVL.

This chain uses TRBV2 with TRBJ2-5; D is unclear. CDR3 length: 14 residues. CDR1 and CDR2 (germline): SNHLY, FYNNEI. V was clipped by 2 bases and J by 0 bases, with 7 bases between them. CDR3 coding DNA: TGTGCCAGCAGTGAACGACGGAACCAAGAGACCCAGTACTTC. Its protein is CASSERRNQETQYF.

The genes are TRBV5-5 and TRBJ2-5; 9 bases agree with TRBD2. This CDR3 has 15 amino acids. Germline V CDR1 and CDR2: SGHKS, YYEKEE (reference sequence). After removal of 0 bases from V and 4 bases from J, the junction contained 4 bases not matched to a gene. The CDR3 nucleotides are TGTGCCAGCAGCTTGGCCAGCGGGGGGCTAGAGACCCAGTACTTC. Translation gives CASSLASGGLETQYF.

The chain has TRBV7-9 and TRBJ1-1; the match to TRBD1 covers 10 bases. V trimming: 3 bases; J trimming: 6 bases; junction bases outside the gene matches: 1. The CDR3 spans 13 residues. CDR1 and CDR2 from the germline V gene are SEHNR and FQNEAQ (reference sequence). The CDR3 protein is CASSFGTGAEAFF. The CDR3 DNA reads as TGTGCCAGCAGCTTCGGGACAGGGGCTGAAGCTTTCTTT.

The chain joins TRBV5-1 to TRBJ2-1; D unresolved. Germline loops: CDR1 SGHRS, CDR2 YFSETQ. The CDR3 totals 15 residues. Trimming shortened V by 2 bases and J by 1 base, and 10 bases separated the two germline ends. The CDR3 region has the DNA TGCGCCAGCAGCTTAAGTCAGGAGTCCTACAATGAGCAGTTCTTC. It yields the protein CASSLSQESYNEQFF. Looking up the rest from reference TRBV5-1 and TRBJ2-1 gives the full variable domain: KAGVTQTPRYLIKTRGQQVTLSCSPISGHRSVSWYQQTPGQGLQFLFEYFSETQRNKGNFPGRFSGRQFSNSRSEMNVSTLELGDSALYLCASSLSQESYNEQFFGPGTRLTVL.

The chain has TRBV30 and TRBJ2-1; D unresolved. Germline V gene sequence: CDR1 GTSNPN, CDR2 SVGIG (reference sequence). The CDR3 runs 12 residues. The V end lost 2 bases, the J end lost 5 bases, and 7 bases lay between the germline ends. CDR3 sequence: CAWSKYDNEQFF. CDR3 DNA: TGTGCCTGGAGTAAGTACGACAATGAGCAGTTCTTC.

The chain carries TRBV19 and TRBJ1-5; D gene unclear. Between the trimmed V and J ends, which lost 0 bases and 6 bases, there was a span of 9 bases. This CDR3 comprises 14 residues. Germline CDR1 is LNHDA and CDR2 is SQIVND (reference sequence). CDR3: CASSIDPRGQPQHF. The CDR3 DNA reads TGTGCCAGTAGTATAGATCCTCGTGGTCAGCCCCAGCATTTT.

The chain couples TRBV29-1 to TRBJ2-1; D is perhaps TRBD2 (7 bases). CDR3 length: 15 amino acids. Germline CDR1 reads SQVTM; CDR2 reads ANQGSEA. V was clipped by 6 bases and J by 0 bases, with 15 bases between them. CDR3 sequence: CSVNREGSSYNEQFF. For the CDR3, the DNA is TGCAGCGTAAACAGGGAGGGTAGCTCCTACAATGAGCAGTTCTTC.

This clone was seen only a few times. The chain joins TRBV15 to TRBJ2-7; TRBD1 matches at 7 bases. CDR3 length: 13 residues. V lost 5 bases to trimming and J lost 5 bases; unmatched junction nucleotides: 6. Germline lookup yields CDR1 LNHNV and CDR2 YYDKDF (reference sequence). DNA for the CDR3: TGTGCCACCAGCCCAGGGGGAAACGACGAGCAGTACTTC. Amino acid sequence: CATSPGGNDEQYF.

Comments on this clone: The same CDR3 arises from other DNA sequences in this sample as well. This sequence joins TRBV5-1 and TRBJ2-7; possibly TRBD2 for D (6 bases). The V gene lost 4 bases and the J gene lost 6 bases, with 11 bases spanning the gap. The CDR3 runs 12 residues. Germline values: CDR1 SGHRS, CDR2 YFSETQ. In DNA, the CDR3 is TGCGCCAGCAGCGCCACGGGGGTCGAGCAGTACTTC. Its translation: CASSATGVEQYF.

The CDR3 reads CASSLKMPGQGHGYTF. CDR3 coding DNA: TGTGCCAGCAGTTTAAAAATGCCCGGACAGGGGCATGGCTACACCTTC. The chain carries TRBV27 and TRBJ1-2, with 9 bases that match TRBD1. With V trimmed by 2 bases and J by 6 bases, 10 bases remained unmatched. CDR3 size: 16 residues. Germline V CDR1 and CDR2: MNHEY, SMNVEV (reference sequence).

This rearrangement joins TRBV7-6 to TRBJ2-1, with D perhaps matching TRBD2 (7 bases). Germline CDR1 and CDR2: SGHVS and FNYEAQ. This CDR3 region has 14 residues. V was cut by 3 bases and J by 10 bases, with 16 bases left in between. The CDR3 sequence: CASSLGGAEYEQFF. CDR3 DNA sequence: TGTGCCAGCAGCTTGGGGGGGGCGGAGTACGAGCAGTTCTTC.

The V call is TRBV10-2, the J call TRBJ1-3; perhaps TRBD1 as D (6 bases). V lost 4 bases and J lost 4, with 11 bases in between. CDR3 length equals 14 residues. The germline gives CDR1 WSHSY, CDR2 SAAADI. CDR3 in DNA: TGCGCCAGCAGTGTGGACAGAATCGGAAACACCATATATTTT. Amino acids: CASSVDRIGNTIYF.

The rearrangement joins TRBV2 to TRBJ1-5; D not resolved. In germline, CDR1 is SNHLY, CDR2 FYNNEI. This CDR3 region has 13 residues. The ends were cut back, 8 bases at V and 7 bases at J, with 15 bases in the middle. The DNA for the CDR3 is TGTGCCAGCCTTAGGCAAGGAAGCCAGCCCCAGCATTTT. It yields the protein CASLRQGSQPQHF.

This chain joins TRBV9 and TRBJ1-3; the D is unclear. Germline V lookup: CDR1 SGDLS, CDR2 YYNGEE. This CDR3 contains 13 residues. Trimming took off 0 bases at V and 8 bases at J, with 9 bases between the two ends. This CDR3 reads CASSVAGDDTIYF. CDR3 DNA: TGTGCCAGCAGCGTAGCCGGTGACGACACCATATATTTT.

The chain is built from TRBV11-2 and TRBJ1-1; 9 nucleotides match TRBD1. The germline V gene has CDR1 SGHAT and CDR2 FQNNGV. Unmatched junction bases numbered 9, after V lost 3 bases and J lost 1 base. This CDR3 spans 17 amino acids. The CDR3 nucleotides read TGTGCCAGCAGCTTCGCGGGGACAGGGCGGTGGAACACTGAAGCTTTCTTT. The encoded protein is CASSFAGTGRWNTEAFF. The whole variable domain, remainder taken from reference TRBV11-2 and TRBJ1-1, is EAGVAQSPRYKIIEKRQSVAFWCNPISGHATLYWYQQILGQGPKLLIQFQNNGVVDDSQLPKDRFSAERLKGVDSTLKIQPAKLEDSAVYLCASSFAGTGRWNTEAFFGQGTRLTVV.

The chain is built from TRBV7-8 and TRBJ1-5; 8 nucleotides match TRBD1. CDR3 size: 17 residues. The ends lost 3 bases at V and 0 bases at J; junction bases unmatched: 7. Germline loops: CDR1 SGHVS, CDR2 FQNEAQ. The CDR3 loop is CASSFQRGTGSNQPQHF. CDR3 nucleotides: TGTGCCAGCAGCTTCCAAAGGGGGACAGGTAGCAATCAGCCCCAGCATTTT. Full variable domain (remainder filled in from reference TRBV7-8 and TRBJ1-5): GAGVSQSPRYKVAKRGQDVALRCDPISGHVSLFWYQQALGQGPEFLTYFQNEAQLDKSGLPSDRFFAERPEGSVSTLKIQRTQQEDSAVYLCASSFQRGTGSNQPQHFGDGTRLSIL.

This sequence joins TRBV4-1 and TRBJ2-1; D is possibly TRBD1 or TRBD2 (5 bases each). V lost 4 bases, J lost 9 bases, and 13 bases lay in between. Germline V gene lookup returns CDR1 MGHRA and CDR2 YSYEKL. This CDR3 contains 13 residues. The chain's CDR3 is CASSRGTQGEQFF. The CDR3 bases are TGCGCCAGCAGCCGTGGGACCCAGGGTGAGCAGTTCTTC.

The J gene is TRBJ1-4, the V gene TRBV4-2, with unresolved D. The V gene lost 1 base and the J gene lost 9 bases, with 15 bases spanning the gap. Germline lookup yields CDR1 LGHNA and CDR2 YNFKEQ. This CDR3 region has 15 residues. Here the CDR3 reads CASSQAERVLQKLFF. The DNA of the CDR3 is TGTGCCAGCAGCCAAGCGGAAAGGGTCCTTCAAAAACTGTTTTTT.

This clone showed up just once. This CDR3 reads CASSLGAGDRYEQYF. CDR3 DNA: TGCGCCAGCAGCTTGGGGGCAGGGGATCGCTACGAGCAGTACTTC. The J gene is TRBJ2-7, the V gene TRBV5-1; perhaps TRBD1 as D (6 bases). The CDR3 consists of 15 residues. V was cut by 0 bases and J by 3 bases, with 13 bases left in between. Per the germline V gene, CDR1 is SGHRS and CDR2 is YFSETQ.

V is TRBV19 and J is TRBJ2-5; 8 nucleotides align to TRBD1. CDR1 and CDR2 (germline): LNHDA, SQIVND (reference sequence). Trimming removed 3 bases from V and 5 bases from J; junction bases left unmatched: 11. The CDR3 sequence is 16 residues long. The CDR3 DNA reads TGTGCCAGTAGTATCTCAGGACAGGGAATATGGGAGACCCAGTACTTC. It codes for CASSISGQGIWETQYF.

This chain joins TRBV6-1 and TRBJ2-4; possibly TRBD1 for D (5 bases). Germline loops: CDR1 MNHNS, CDR2 SASEGT. There are 15 residues in the CDR3. V dropped 5 bases and J dropped 5 bases, with 16 bases sitting between them. CDR3 sequence (DNA): TGTGCCAGCAGTCCTCGAGGCAGGGCAGAAAACATTCAGTACTTC. Translated: CASSPRGRAENIQYF.

The V call is TRBV6-1, the J call TRBJ2-4; maybe TRBD1 (6 bases). V was shortened by 2 bases and J by 0 bases, with 11 bases between the two germline ends. Germline assignment: CDR1 MNHNS and CDR2 SASEGT. The CDR3 covers 16 residues. CDR3 loop: CASSEPGHIAKNIQYF. The CDR3, as DNA: TGTGCCAGCAGTGAACCGGGACACATAGCCAAAAACATTCAGTACTTC.

For this clone: The same CDR3 arises from other DNA sequences in this sample as well. As DNA, the CDR3 is TGTGCCACCAGCAGGGATACAGATACGCAGTATTTT. Protein: CATSRDTDTQYF. The V gene is TRBV15, the J gene TRBJ2-3; D ambiguous. The germline V and J ends were trimmed by 3 bases and 3 bases, with 4 bases remaining between them. Germline CDR1 and CDR2: LNHNV and YYDKDF (reference sequence). This CDR3 is built from 12 residues.